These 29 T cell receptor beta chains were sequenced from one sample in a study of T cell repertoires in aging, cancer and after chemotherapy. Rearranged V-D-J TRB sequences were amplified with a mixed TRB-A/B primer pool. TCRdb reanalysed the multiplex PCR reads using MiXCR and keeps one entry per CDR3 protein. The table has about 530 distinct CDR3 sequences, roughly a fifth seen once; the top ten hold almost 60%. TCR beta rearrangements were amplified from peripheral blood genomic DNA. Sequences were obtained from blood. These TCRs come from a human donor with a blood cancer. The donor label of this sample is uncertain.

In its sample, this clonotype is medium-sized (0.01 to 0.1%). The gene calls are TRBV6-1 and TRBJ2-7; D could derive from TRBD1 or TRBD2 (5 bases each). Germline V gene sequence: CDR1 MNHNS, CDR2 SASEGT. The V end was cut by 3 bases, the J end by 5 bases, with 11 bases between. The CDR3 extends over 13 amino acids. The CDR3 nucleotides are TGTGCCAGCAGTGACTCTGGGGGTCACGAGCAGTACTTC. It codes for CASSDSGGHEQYF.

In DNA form, the CDR3 reads TGTGCCAGCAGTTACTCAACTAGCGGGGACCCCGGGGAGACCCAGTACTTC. Translating it yields CASSYSTSGDPGETQYF. The chain combines TRBV6-5 with TRBJ2-5; 10 bases are shared with TRBD2. The CDR3 covers 17 residues. The junction had 9 bases not matched to a gene; V was cut back by 0 bases and J by 5 bases. Germline V lookup: CDR1 MNHEY, CDR2 SVGAGI.

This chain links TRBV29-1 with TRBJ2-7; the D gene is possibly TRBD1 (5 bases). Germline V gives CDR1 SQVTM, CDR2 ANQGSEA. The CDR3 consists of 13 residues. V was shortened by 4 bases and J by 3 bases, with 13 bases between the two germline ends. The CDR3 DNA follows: TGCAGCGTTGTGGGGCAGGAAAGCTACGAGCAGTACTTC. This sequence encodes CSVVGQESYEQYF.

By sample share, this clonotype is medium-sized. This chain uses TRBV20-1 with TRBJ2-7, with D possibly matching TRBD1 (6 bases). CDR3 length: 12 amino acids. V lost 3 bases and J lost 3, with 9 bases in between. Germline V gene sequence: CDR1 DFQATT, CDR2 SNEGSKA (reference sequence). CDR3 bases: TGCAGTGCTAGGGAACAGGGCTACGAGCAGTACTTC. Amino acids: CSAREQGYEQYF.

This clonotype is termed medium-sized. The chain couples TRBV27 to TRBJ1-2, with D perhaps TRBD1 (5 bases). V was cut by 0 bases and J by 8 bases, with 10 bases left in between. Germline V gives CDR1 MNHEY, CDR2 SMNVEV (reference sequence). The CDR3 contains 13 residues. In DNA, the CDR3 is TGTGCCAGCAGTTTATCGATGGGGGAGGGCTACACCTTC. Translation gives CASSLSMGEGYTF.

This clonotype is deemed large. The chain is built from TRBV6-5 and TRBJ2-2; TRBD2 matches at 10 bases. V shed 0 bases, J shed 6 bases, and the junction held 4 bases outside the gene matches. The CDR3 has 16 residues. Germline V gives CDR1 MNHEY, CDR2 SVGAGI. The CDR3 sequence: CASSYSTSGVAGELFF. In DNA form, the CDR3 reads TGTGCCAGCAGTTACTCAACTAGCGGGGTTGCCGGGGAGCTGTTTTTT.

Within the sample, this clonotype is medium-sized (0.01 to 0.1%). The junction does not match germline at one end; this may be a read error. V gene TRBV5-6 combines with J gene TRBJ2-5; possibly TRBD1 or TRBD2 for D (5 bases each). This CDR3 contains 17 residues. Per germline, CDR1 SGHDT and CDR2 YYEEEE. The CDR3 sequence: CASSLGVGDRGQETQYF. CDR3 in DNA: TGCGCCAGCAGCTTGGGGGTAGGTGACAGAGGCCAAGAGACCCAGTACTTC.

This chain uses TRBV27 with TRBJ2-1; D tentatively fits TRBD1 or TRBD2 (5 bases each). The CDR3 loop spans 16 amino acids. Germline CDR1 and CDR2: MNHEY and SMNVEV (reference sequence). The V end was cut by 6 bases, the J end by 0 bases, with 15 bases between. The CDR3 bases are TGTGCCAGCAGCCAAGTAGGGACGAGCTCCTACAATGAGCAGTTCTTC. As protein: CASSQVGTSSYNEQFF.

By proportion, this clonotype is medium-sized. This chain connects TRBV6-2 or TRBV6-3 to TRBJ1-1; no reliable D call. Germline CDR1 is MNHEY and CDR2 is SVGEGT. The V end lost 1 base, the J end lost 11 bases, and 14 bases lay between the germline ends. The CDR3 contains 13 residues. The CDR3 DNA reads TGTGCCAGCAGTTACTTACACTCTCACGGGGCTTTCTTT. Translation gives CASSYLHSHGAFF.

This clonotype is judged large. The CDR3 DNA follows: TGTGCCAGCAGCTCCTGGGATGGCCTGGGTGGGACCCAGTACTTC. It codes for CASSSWDGLGGTQYF. The chain uses TRBV11-3 and TRBJ2-5; no clear D gene. CDR1 and CDR2 from the germline V gene are SGHNT and YENEEA. Between the trimmed V and J ends, which lost 4 bases and 7 bases, there was a span of 19 bases. The CDR3 has 15 amino acids.

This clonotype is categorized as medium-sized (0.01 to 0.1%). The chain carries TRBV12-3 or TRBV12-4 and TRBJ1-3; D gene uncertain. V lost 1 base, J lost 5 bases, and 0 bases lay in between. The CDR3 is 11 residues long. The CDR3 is CASSLGNTIYF. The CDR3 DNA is TGTGCCAGCAGTTTAGGAAACACCATATATTTT.

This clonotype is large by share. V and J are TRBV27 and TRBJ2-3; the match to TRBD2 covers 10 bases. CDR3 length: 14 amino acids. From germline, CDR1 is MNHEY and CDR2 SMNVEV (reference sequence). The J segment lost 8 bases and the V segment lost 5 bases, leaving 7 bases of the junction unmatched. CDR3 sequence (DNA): TGTGCCAGCAGTCCAGCGGGAGGGCCGGTTACGCAGTATTTT. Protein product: CASSPAGGPVTQYF.

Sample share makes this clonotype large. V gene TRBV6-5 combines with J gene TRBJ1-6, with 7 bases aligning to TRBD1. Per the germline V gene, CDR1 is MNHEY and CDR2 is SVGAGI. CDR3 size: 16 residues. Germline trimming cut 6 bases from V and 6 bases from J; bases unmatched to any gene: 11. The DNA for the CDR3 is TGTGCCAGCAGGAAGTCCCCCGGACAGGTTAATTCACCCCTCCACTTT. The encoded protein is CASRKSPGQVNSPLHF.

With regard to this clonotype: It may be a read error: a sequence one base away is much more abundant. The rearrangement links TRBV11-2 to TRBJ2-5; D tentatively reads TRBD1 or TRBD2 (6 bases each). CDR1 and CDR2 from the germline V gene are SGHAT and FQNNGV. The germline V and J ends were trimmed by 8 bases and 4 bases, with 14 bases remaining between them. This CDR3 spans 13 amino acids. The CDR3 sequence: CASRNRGRETQYF. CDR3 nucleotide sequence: TGTGCCAGCCGGAATCGGGGGCGAGAGACCCAGTACTTC. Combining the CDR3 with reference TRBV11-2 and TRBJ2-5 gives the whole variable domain EAGVAQSPRYKIIEKRQSVAFWCNPISGHATLYWYQQILGQGPKLLIQFQNNGVVDDSQLPKDRFSAERLKGVDSTLKIQPAKLEDSAVYLCASRNRGRETQYFGPGTRLLVL.

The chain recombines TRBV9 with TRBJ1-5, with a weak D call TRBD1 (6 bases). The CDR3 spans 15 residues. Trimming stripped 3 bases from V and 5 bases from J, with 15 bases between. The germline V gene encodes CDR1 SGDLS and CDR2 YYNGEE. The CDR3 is CASSAHTGPHQPQHF. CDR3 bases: TGTGCCAGCAGCGCCCACACAGGGCCCCATCAGCCCCAGCATTTT.

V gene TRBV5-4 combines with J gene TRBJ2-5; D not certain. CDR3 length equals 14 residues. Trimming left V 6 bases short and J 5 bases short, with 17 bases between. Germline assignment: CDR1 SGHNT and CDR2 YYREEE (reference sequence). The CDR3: CASIYQVTGETQYF. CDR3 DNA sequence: TGTGCCAGCATCTATCAGGTCACCGGGGAGACCCAGTACTTC.

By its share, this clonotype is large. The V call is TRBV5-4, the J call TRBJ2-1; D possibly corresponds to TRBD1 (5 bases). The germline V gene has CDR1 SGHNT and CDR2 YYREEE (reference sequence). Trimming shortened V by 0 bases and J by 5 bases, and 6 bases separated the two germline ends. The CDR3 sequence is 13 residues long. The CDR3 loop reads CASSLEDNNEQFF. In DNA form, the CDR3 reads TGTGCCAGCAGCTTGGAGGACAACAATGAGCAGTTCTTC.

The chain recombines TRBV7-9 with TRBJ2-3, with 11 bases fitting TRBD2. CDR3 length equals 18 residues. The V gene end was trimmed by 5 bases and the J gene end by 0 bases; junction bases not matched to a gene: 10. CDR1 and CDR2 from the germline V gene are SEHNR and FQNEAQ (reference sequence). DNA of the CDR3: TGTGCCAGCAGCCCCCCTCGGGGGACTAGCGGTAGCACAGATACGCAGTATTTT. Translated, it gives CASSPPRGTSGSTDTQYF.

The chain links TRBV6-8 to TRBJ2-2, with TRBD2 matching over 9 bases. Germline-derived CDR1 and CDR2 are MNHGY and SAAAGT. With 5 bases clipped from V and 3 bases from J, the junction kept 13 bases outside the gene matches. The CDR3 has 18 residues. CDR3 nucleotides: TGTGCCAGCAGTACCCAATCTAGCGGGGCGAGGCACACCGGGGAGCTGTTTTTT. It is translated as CASSTQSSGARHTGELFF.

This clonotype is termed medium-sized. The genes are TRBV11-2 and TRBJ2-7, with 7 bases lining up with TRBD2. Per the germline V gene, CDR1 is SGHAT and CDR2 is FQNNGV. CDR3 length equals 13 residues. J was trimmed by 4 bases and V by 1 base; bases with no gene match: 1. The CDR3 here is CASSLGGGYEQYF. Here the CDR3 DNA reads TGTGCCAGCAGCTTAGGGGGGGGTTACGAGCAGTACTTC.

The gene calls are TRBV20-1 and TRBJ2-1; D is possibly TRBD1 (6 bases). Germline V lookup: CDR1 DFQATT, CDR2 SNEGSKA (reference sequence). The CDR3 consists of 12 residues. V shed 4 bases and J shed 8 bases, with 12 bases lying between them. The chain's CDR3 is CSATDRTHEQFF. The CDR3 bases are TGCAGTGCTACAGACAGGACTCATGAGCAGTTCTTC.

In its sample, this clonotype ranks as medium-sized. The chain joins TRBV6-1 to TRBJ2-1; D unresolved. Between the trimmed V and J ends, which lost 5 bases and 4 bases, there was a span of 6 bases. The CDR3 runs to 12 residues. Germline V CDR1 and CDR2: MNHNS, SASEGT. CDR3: CASSPKYNEQFF. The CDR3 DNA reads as TGTGCCAGCAGTCCGAAATACAATGAGCAGTTCTTC.

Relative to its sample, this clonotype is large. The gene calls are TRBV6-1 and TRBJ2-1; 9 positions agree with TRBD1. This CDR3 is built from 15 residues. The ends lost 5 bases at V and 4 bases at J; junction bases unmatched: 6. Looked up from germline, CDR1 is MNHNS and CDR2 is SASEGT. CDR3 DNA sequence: TGTGCCAGCAGTCGTAGACAGGGGGGGTACAATGAGCAGTTCTTC. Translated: CASSRRQGGYNEQFF.

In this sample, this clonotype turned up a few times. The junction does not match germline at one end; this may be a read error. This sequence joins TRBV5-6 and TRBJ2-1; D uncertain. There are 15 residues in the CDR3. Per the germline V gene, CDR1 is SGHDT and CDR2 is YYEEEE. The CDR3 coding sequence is TGCGCCAGCAGCTTGGAAAGGCCCTCCTACAATGAGCAGTTCTTC. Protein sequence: CASSLERPSYNEQFF.

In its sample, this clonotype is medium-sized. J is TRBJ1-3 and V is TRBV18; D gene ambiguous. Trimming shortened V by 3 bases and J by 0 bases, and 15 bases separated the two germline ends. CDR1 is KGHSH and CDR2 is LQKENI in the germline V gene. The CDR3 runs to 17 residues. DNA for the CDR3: TGTGCCAGCTCACCGGGTCGGTTTAGAGACTCTGGAAACACCATATATTTT. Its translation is CASSPGRFRDSGNTIYF.

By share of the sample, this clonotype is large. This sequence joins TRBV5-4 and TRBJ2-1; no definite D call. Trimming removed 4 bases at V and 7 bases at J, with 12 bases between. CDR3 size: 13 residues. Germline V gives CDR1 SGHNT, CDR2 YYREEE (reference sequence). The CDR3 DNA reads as TGTGCCAGCAGCCGTGATTACTCGAATGAGCAGTTCTTC. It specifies CASSRDYSNEQFF.

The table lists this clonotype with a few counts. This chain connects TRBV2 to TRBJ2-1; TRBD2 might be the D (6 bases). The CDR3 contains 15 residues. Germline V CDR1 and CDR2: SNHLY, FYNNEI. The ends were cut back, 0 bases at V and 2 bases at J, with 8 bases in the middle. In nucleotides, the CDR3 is TGTGCCAGCAGTGAAGCCGGAGGGACCTACAATGAGCAGTTCTTC. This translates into CASSEAGGTYNEQFF.

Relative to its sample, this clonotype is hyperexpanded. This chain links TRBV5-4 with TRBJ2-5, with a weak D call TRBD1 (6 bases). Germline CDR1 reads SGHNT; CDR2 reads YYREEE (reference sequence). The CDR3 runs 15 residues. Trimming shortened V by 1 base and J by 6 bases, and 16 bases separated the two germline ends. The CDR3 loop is CASSLFPPGVKTQYF. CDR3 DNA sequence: TGTGCCAGCAGCTTGTTCCCGCCAGGGGTAAAGACCCAGTACTTC.

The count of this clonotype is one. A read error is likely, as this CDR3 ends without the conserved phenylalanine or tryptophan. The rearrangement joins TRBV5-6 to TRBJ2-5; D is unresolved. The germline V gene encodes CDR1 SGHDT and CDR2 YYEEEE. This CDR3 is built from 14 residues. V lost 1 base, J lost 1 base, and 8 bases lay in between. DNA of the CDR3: TGTGCCAGCAGCTTGACACAGCCCCAAGAGACCCAGTACTTA. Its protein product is CASSLTQPQETQYL.